The 8 T cell receptor beta chains below all came from one sample that was sequenced in a study of Ad26.COV2.S vaccination and SARS-CoV-2 variants. Profiled with immunoSEQ multiplex PCR; TCRdb holds only in-frame clones, not every one. The sample records approximately 400,000 clones, more than 75% being singletons. Stated treatment: 15 to 20 received Ad26.COV2.S at low or high dose, single or two shots; five or six received placebo; per-sample allocation not given. Day 63 after the first injection of vaccine or placebo was the sampling time. The material was peripheral blood, obtained in a trial of Ad26.COV2.S vaccine versus placebo. The source of these receptors is a person aged 18-65 years who received the Ad26.COV2.S COVID-19 vaccine or a placebo.

The rearrangement joins TRBV6-5 to TRBJ2-7; D gene uncertain. Germline CDR1 MNHEY, CDR2 SVGAGI. Trimming removed 6 bases from V and 7 bases from J, with 13 bases in between. This CDR3 is 12 amino acids long. CDR3 sequence: CASRYPNGEQYF. As DNA, the CDR3 is TGTGCCAGCAGGTACCCGAACGGGGAGCAGTACTTC.

The genes are TRBV9 and TRBJ2-3, with no clear D. CDR1 and CDR2 from the germline V gene are SGDLS and YYNGEE. V dropped 0 bases and J dropped 5 bases, with 10 bases sitting between them. The CDR3 has 14 amino acids. For the CDR3, the DNA is TGTGCCAGCAGCGTAGGTTTAACCCTAGATACGCAGTATTTT. This gives the protein CASSVGLTLDTQYF.

The V call is TRBV5-1, the J call TRBJ2-3; D possibly corresponds to TRBD2 (6 bases). V was trimmed by 1 base and J by 4 bases, leaving 16 bases between them. The CDR3 runs 16 residues. The germline V gene encodes CDR1 SGHRS and CDR2 YFSETQ. CDR3 protein: CASSLRGSVVADTQYF. CDR3 sequence (DNA): TGCGCCAGCAGCTTGCGGGGGTCCGTTGTCGCAGATACGCAGTATTTT.

The chain recombines TRBV5-4 with TRBJ2-5; unclear D gene. Trimming stripped 4 bases from V and 8 bases from J, with 18 bases between. The germline V gene has CDR1 SGHNT and CDR2 YYREEE (reference sequence). The length of the CDR3 is 14 residues. CDR3 DNA sequence: TGTGCCAGCAGCCCCGCTTCCGGTTCTCATACCCAGTACTTC. Encoded protein: CASSPASGSHTQYF.

The gene calls are TRBV27 and TRBJ1-1; 8 nucleotides match TRBD1. CDR1 MNHEY and CDR2 SMNVEV come from the germline V gene (reference sequence). V shed 6 bases and J 5 bases; nucleotides not matched to a gene: 17. The length of the CDR3 is 17 residues. CDR3 sequence reads: CASSPDRAQRGRTEAFF. CDR3 sequence (DNA): TGTGCCAGCAGCCCGGACAGGGCGCAGCGCGGCCGGACTGAAGCTTTCTTT.

This clone has more than one count but fewer than ten. The V call is TRBV28, the J call TRBJ2-1; 9 nucleotides match TRBD2. CDR1 is MDHEN, CDR2 SYDVKM, per germline. V shed 3 bases, J shed 6 bases, and the junction held 12 bases outside the gene matches. This CDR3 has 17 amino acids. The CDR3 spells CASSLITLREGRNEQFF. The CDR3 nucleotides are TGTGCCAGCAGTTTGATCACCCTGCGGGAGGGCCGCAATGAGCAGTTCTTC.

The table lists this clone with a count of one. The rearrangement uses TRBV10-3 and TRBJ2-7; possibly TRBD1 or TRBD2 for D (5 bases each). Trimming left V 2 bases short and J 7 bases short, with 18 bases between. Per the germline V gene, CDR1 is ENHRY and CDR2 is SYGVKD. This CDR3 contains 15 residues. The CDR3 sequence is CAISEPPLGTGEQYF. As DNA, the CDR3 is TGTGCCATCAGTGAGCCCCCGTTGGGGACGGGAGAGCAGTACTTC.

The V call is TRBV20-1, the J call TRBJ1-2; D uncertain. CDR1 and CDR2 from the germline V gene are DFQATT and SNEGSKA (reference sequence). With 3 bases removed from V and 8 bases from J, the gap between germline ends came to 13 bases. CDR3 size: 12 residues. CDR3 loop: CSASSPPYGYTF. In DNA, the CDR3 is TGCAGTGCTAGTTCCCCACCGTACGGCTACACCTTC.